Each of the 20 T cell receptor beta chains below was sequenced from the same sample in a study of STAT5B mutations in CD4+ large granular lymphocyte leukemia. Libraries were prepared by immunoSEQ multiplex PCR; TCRdb keeps only in-frame clonotypes and omits some of them. Found here are over 300 clones, about two thirds of them singletons; the top ten hold more than 2%. The specimen was PBMCs. The receptors were gathered from a woman in her forties or fifties with CD4+ T-cell large granular lymphocyte leukemia.

The V call is TRBV11-2, the J call TRBJ2-7, with 14 bases aligning to TRBD2. The CDR3 length is 16 residues. Germline trimming cut 1 base from V and 6 bases from J; bases unmatched to any gene: 5. Germline V CDR1 and CDR2: SGHAT, FQNNGV. The CDR3 reads CASSLGRLAGGAEQYF. CDR3 bases: TGTGCCAGCAGCTTAGGGAGACTAGCGGGAGGGGCCGAGCAGTACTTC.

The chain joins TRBV7-2 to TRBJ2-1; 15 nucleotides line up with TRBD2. This CDR3 has 15 amino acids. Germline loops: CDR1 SGHTA, CDR2 FQGNSA. J was trimmed by 9 bases and V by 4 bases; bases with no gene match: 4. CDR3 residues: CASSWTSGRVSEQFF. DNA of the CDR3: TGTGCCAGCAGCTGGACTAGCGGGAGGGTGAGTGAGCAGTTCTTC.

V gene TRBV2 combines with J gene TRBJ2-7, with 9 bases that match TRBD1. V was clipped by 1 base and J by 2 bases; unmatched bases: 3. This CDR3 has 15 residues. Germline CDR1 reads SNHLY; CDR2 reads FYNNEI. The CDR3 spells CASSEGGTGTYEQYF. CDR3 coding DNA: TGTGCCAGCAGTGAAGGAGGGACAGGGACCTACGAGCAGTACTTC. Together with reference TRBV2 and TRBJ2-7, the CDR3 gives the full variable domain: EPEVTQTPSHQVTQMGQEVILRCVPISNHLYFYWYRQILGQKVEFLVSFYNNEISEKSEIFDDQFSVERPDGSNFTLKIRSTKLEDSAMYFCASSEGGTGTYEQYFGPGTRLTVT.

CDR3 sequence (DNA): TGTGCCAGCAGCTTTCGACAGGACACTGAAGCTTTCTTT. It encodes CASSFRQDTEAFF. This chain uses TRBV7-9 with TRBJ1-1; D may be TRBD1 (6 bases). The V gene lost 3 bases and the J gene lost 3 bases, with 8 bases spanning the gap. This CDR3 comprises 13 residues. CDR1 is SEHNR, CDR2 FQNEAQ, per germline (reference sequence).

The rearrangement joins TRBV6-4 to TRBJ2-3, with a possible D match to TRBD2 (6 bases). The CDR3 runs to 14 residues. V dropped 2 bases and J dropped 2 bases, with 8 bases sitting between them. Germline CDR1 reads MRHNA; CDR2 reads SNTAGT. In DNA form, the CDR3 reads TGTGCCAGCAGTGACGGGCGGGACACAGATACGCAGTATTTT. Its protein is CASSDGRDTDTQYF.

The gene calls are TRBV19 and TRBJ2-1; 11 bases are shared with TRBD2. CDR3 size: 14 residues. Germline V gene data show CDR1 as LNHDA and CDR2 as SQIVND (reference sequence). With V trimmed by 7 bases and J by 5 bases, 4 bases remained unmatched. The CDR3 protein is CASKGLAVNNEQFF. Here the CDR3 DNA reads TGTGCCAGTAAGGGACTAGCGGTTAACAATGAGCAGTTCTTC.

This clone was found once. CDR3 sequence reads: CASSLGATVPHTDTQYF. CDR3 nucleotides: TGCGCCAGCAGCTTGGGGGCAACAGTCCCCCACACAGATACGCAGTATTTT. The chain joins TRBV5-1 to TRBJ2-3, with unresolved D. The CDR3 runs 17 residues. V was trimmed by 0 bases and J by 2 bases, leaving 16 bases between them. The germline V gene encodes CDR1 SGHRS and CDR2 YFSETQ. Full variable domain (missing parts from reference TRBV5-1 and TRBJ2-3): KAGVTQTPRYLIKTRGQQVTLSCSPISGHRSVSWYQQTPGQGLQFLFEYFSETQRNKGNFPGRFSGRQFSNSRSEMNVSTLELGDSALYLCASSLGATVPHTDTQYFGPGTRLTVL.

V and J are TRBV7-2 and TRBJ1-5; possibly TRBD1 for D (5 bases). The V gene lost 2 bases and the J gene lost 3 bases, with 8 bases spanning the gap. The CDR3 extends over 14 amino acids. CDR1 and CDR2 (germline): SGHTA, FQGNSA. DNA of the CDR3: TGTGCCAGCAGCTTACAGGGACCCAATCAGCCCCAGCATTTT. Translated: CASSLQGPNQPQHF.

This clone has only one observation. V is TRBV6-5 and J is TRBJ1-5, with D tentatively TRBD1 (5 bases). CDR3 length: 14 residues. The germline gives CDR1 MNHEY, CDR2 SVGAGI. The V and J ends lost 6 bases and 7 bases respectively, with 16 bases between them. CDR3 nucleotides: TGTGCCAGCAGCCTTACAGGTGCGGGGCAGCCCCAGCATTTT. This sequence encodes CASSLTGAGQPQHF.

J is TRBJ2-7 and V is TRBV19, with 16 bases that match TRBD2. V shed 3 bases, J shed 0 bases, and the junction held 5 bases outside the gene matches. Germline CDR1 reads LNHDA; CDR2 reads SQIVND (reference sequence). The CDR3 is 18 residues long. The CDR3 DNA reads as TGTGCCAGTAGTATCCCGGGACTAGCGGGAGGGCCCTCCTACGAGCAGTACTTC. As protein: CASSIPGLAGGPSYEQYF. The variable domain in full, completed from reference TRBV19 and TRBJ2-7, reads DGGITQSPKYLFRKEGQNVTLSCEQNLNHDAMYWYRQDPGQGLRLIYYSQIVNDFQKGDIAEGYSVSREKKESFPLTVTSAQKNPTAFYLCASSIPGLAGGPSYEQYFGPGTRLTVT.

This clone has more than one count but fewer than ten. The J gene is TRBJ1-4, the V gene TRBV28; maybe TRBD1 (5 bases). The ends were cut back, 4 bases at V and 3 bases at J, with 12 bases in the middle. Looked up from germline, CDR1 is MDHEN and CDR2 is SYDVKM. The CDR3 has 15 residues. The CDR3 loop reads CASSSSTEPNEKLFF. The CDR3 region has the DNA TGTGCCAGCAGTTCCTCGACAGAACCTAATGAAAAACTGTTTTTT.

The V gene is TRBV22-1, the J gene TRBJ1-2. TRBV22-1 is assigned pseudogene status. This CDR3 has 11 amino acids. CDR3 nucleotide sequence: TGTCCAGCGAGAAAGACCTATGGCTACACCTTC. Translated, it gives CPARKTYGYTF.

In this sample, this clone turned up once. This chain joins TRBV27 and TRBJ1-6; D is perhaps TRBD1 (5 bases). CDR1 and CDR2 (germline): MNHEY, SMNVEV (reference sequence). This CDR3 is 12 amino acids long. Trimming took 8 bases from V and 7 from J, leaving 9 bases between them. CDR3 region: CASSWTNSPLHF. DNA for the CDR3: TGTGCCAGCTCATGGACAAATTCACCCCTCCACTTT.

This clone was detected a few times. The rearrangement joins TRBV5-4 to TRBJ2-1; D uncertain. The CDR3 sequence is 13 residues long. The V gene's germline CDR1 is SGHNT and CDR2 YYREEE (reference sequence). Trimming removed 5 bases from V and 8 bases from J, with 14 bases in between. The CDR3 nucleotides read TGTGCCAGCAGTCAAGACCCCTCCGATGAGCAGTTCTTC. This sequence encodes CASSQDPSDEQFF.

The chain is built from TRBV19 and TRBJ2-7; D is tentatively TRBD1 or TRBD2 (5 bases each). The CDR3 contains 14 residues. CDR1 is LNHDA, CDR2 SQIVND, per germline (reference sequence). V dropped 5 bases and J dropped 1 base, with 12 bases sitting between them. The CDR3 reads CASSPGTVSYEQYF. The CDR3 nucleotides read TGTGCCAGTAGTCCTGGGACGGTATCCTACGAGCAGTACTTC.

This chain links TRBV5-1 with TRBJ2-1; D may be TRBD2 (6 bases). The ends were cut back, 0 bases at V and 5 bases at J, with 15 bases in the middle. The CDR3 has 16 amino acids. CDR1 and CDR2 (germline): SGHRS, YFSETQ. The CDR3 protein is CASSLAGGLGNNEQFF. The CDR3 DNA reads as TGCGCCAGCAGCTTGGCCGGGGGTCTCGGCAACAATGAGCAGTTCTTC. Combining the CDR3 with reference TRBV5-1 and TRBJ2-1 gives the whole variable domain KAGVTQTPRYLIKTRGQQVTLSCSPISGHRSVSWYQQTPGQGLQFLFEYFSETQRNKGNFPGRFSGRQFSNSRSEMNVSTLELGDSALYLCASSLAGGLGNNEQFFGPGTRLTVL.

V and J are TRBV11-2 and TRBJ2-3; D is unresolved. Germline V gene sequence: CDR1 SGHAT, CDR2 FQNNGV. V was trimmed by 0 bases and J by 2 bases, leaving 9 bases between them. The CDR3 length is 15 residues. In DNA form, the CDR3 reads TGTGCCAGCAGCTTAGATCGGGCACACACAGATACGCAGTATTTT. This translates into CASSLDRAHTDTQYF.

This chain joins TRBV5-4 and TRBJ1-2, with TRBD1 matching 7 bases. The CDR3 runs 13 residues. J was trimmed by 6 bases and V by 1 base; bases with no gene match: 3. Germline assignment: CDR1 SGHNT and CDR2 YYREEE (reference sequence). The CDR3 loop is CASSLKQGHGYTF. As DNA, the CDR3 is TGTGCCAGCAGCTTGAAACAGGGGCATGGCTACACCTTC.

This clone was picked up one time. This chain uses TRBV7-8 with TRBJ1-5; D uncertain. This CDR3 spans 14 amino acids. Germline CDR1 and CDR2: SGHVS and FQNEAQ. With 7 bases removed from V and 1 base from J, the gap between germline ends came to 11 bases. In nucleotides, the CDR3 is TGTGCCAGCAACTTGGACCCGAGCAATCAGCCCCAGCATTTT. Protein: CASNLDPSNQPQHF.

This rearrangement joins TRBV6-1 to TRBJ2-7; 11 bases agree with TRBD1. V lost 2 bases, J lost 5 bases, and 5 bases stayed unmatched. Germline loops: CDR1 MNHNS, CDR2 SASEGT. The CDR3 runs to 15 residues. The CDR3 DNA follows: TGTGCCAGCAGTGAACGGACAGGGGGCGTAGACGAGCAGTACTTC. It yields the protein CASSERTGGVDEQYF.